This TCR beta chain was documented in a study of neurological immune-mediated disorders. The CDR3 length is 13 residues. Germline CDR1 reads SGHVS; CDR2 reads FQNEAQ. Trimming pared 5 bases from V and 3 bases from J, leaving 9 bases between. 5'RACE employing 10-nucleotide random UMIs yielded the cDNA. Every sequencing run generated over 180 million TCR-beta sequences from 15-18 subjects. In TCRdb, the 5' RACE reads were re-called with MiXCR into one record per CDR3 protein. The repertoire has about 79,000 distinct CDR3 sequences, 13% to 15% of them found once; the top ten carry 6.8%. Study-wide findings and caveats: Among expanded clones, no CDR3 amino acid sequences were shared across subjects, a pattern suggesting private repertoires in all groups. The greatest TCR clonal expansion appeared in HTLV-1-associated myelopathy and the smallest, falling below healthy controls, in multiple sclerosis.

At least ten counts were recorded for this clonotype. Its specificity is unknown. The sequence came from a woman aged 45-60 years in good health. The chain employs TRBV7-8 and TRBJ2-3; D gene uncertain. The sample consisted of PBMCs. CDR3 protein: CASSMDVTDTQYF. CDR3 sequence (DNA): TGTGCCAGCAGCATGGACGTAACAGATACGCAGTATTTT. The full variable domain, completed using reference TRBV7-8 and TRBJ2-3, is GAGVSQSPRYKVAKRGQDVALRCDPISGHVSLFWYQQALGQGPEFLTYFQNEAQLDKSGLPSDRFFAERPEGSVSTLKIQRTQQEDSAVYLCASSMDVTDTQYFGPGTRLTVL.